The rows below give T cell receptor beta chains drawn from one sample of a study of CD8 T cells in ankylosing spondylitis. TCRdb re-called the 5' RACE reads through MiXCR, storing one row per CDR3 protein. The sample has around 890,000 distinct CDR3 sequences; over 9.5% are singletons. The sequenced material came from blood, either unsorted or a sorted T cell fraction (not recorded which). These receptors all stem from a male donor with ankylosing spondylitis. Both conserved end residues are part of each CDR3. Each record gives: clone size, D gene, V gene, J gene, CDR3 protein, CDR3 DNA. The D gene is left open where the match is weak. Clone size is not always given. Where it is, it says once, few, many or a class for expanded clones.

abundance: few
d_gene: .
v_gene: TRBV23-1
j_gene: TRBJ2-7
CDR3aa: CASSTPPRDLDEQYF
CDR3nt: TGCGCCAGCAGTACTCCCCCGCGTGATCTAGACGAGCAGTACTTC

abundance: many
d_gene: .
v_gene: TRBV20-1
j_gene: TRBJ1-2
CDR3aa: CSAMTRERGYTF
CDR3nt: TGCAGTGCTATGACCAGGGAGCGTGGCTACACCTTC

abundance: .
d_gene: .
v_gene: TRBV6-5
j_gene: TRBJ1-2
CDR3aa: CASSYNTRYYGYTF
CDR3nt: TGTGCCAGCAGTTACAATACTAGATACTATGGCTACACCTTC

abundance: .
d_gene: .
v_gene: TRBV12-5
j_gene: TRBJ1-1
CDR3aa: CASGLSGNTEAFF
CDR3nt: TGTGCTAGTGGTTTGTCCGGGAACACTGAAGCTTTCTTT

abundance: .
d_gene: TRBD1
v_gene: TRBV20-1
j_gene: TRBJ2-7
CDR3aa: CSAPIQGSSYEQYF
CDR3nt: TGCAGTGCTCCCATACAGGGGAGCTCCTACGAGCAGTACTTC

abundance: many
d_gene: TRBD2
v_gene: TRBV20-1
j_gene: TRBJ2-3
CDR3aa: CSASLAGEWSTDTQYF
CDR3nt: TGCAGTGCTAGCCTAGCGGGAGAATGGAGCACAGATACGCAGTATTTT

abundance: many
d_gene: .
v_gene: TRBV6-6
j_gene: TRBJ1-2
CDR3aa: CASSPRAGGYTF
CDR3nt: TGTGCCAGCAGCCCCCGGGCGGGGGGCTACACCTTC

abundance: few
d_gene: TRBD1
v_gene: TRBV19
j_gene: TRBJ2-6
CDR3aa: CASRNRGHPGANVLTF
CDR3nt: TGTGCCAGTAGGAACAGGGGACATCCTGGGGCCAACGTCCTGACTTTC

abundance: .
d_gene: TRBD1
v_gene: TRBV6-2/TRBV6-3
j_gene: TRBJ2-3
CDR3aa: CASSSQGAGTADTQYF
CDR3nt: TGTGCCAGCAGTTCACAGGGGGCCGGAACGGCAGATACGCAGTATTTT

abundance: few
d_gene: .
v_gene: TRBV20-1
j_gene: TRBJ1-2
CDR3aa: CSARRGDGIGYTF
CDR3nt: TGCAGTGCTAGAAGAGGGGATGGAATTGGCTACACCTTC

abundance: .
d_gene: .
v_gene: TRBV20-1
j_gene: TRBJ1-5
CDR3aa: CSASGTLNQPQHF
CDR3nt: TGCAGTGCTTCCGGGACACTCAATCAGCCCCAGCATTTT

abundance: few
d_gene: .
v_gene: TRBV6-2/TRBV6-3
j_gene: TRBJ2-5
CDR3aa: CASSYSGTVSFQYF
CDR3nt: TGTGCCAGCAGTTACTCCGGGACGGTATCGTTCCAGTACTTC

abundance: many
d_gene: .
v_gene: TRBV10-3
j_gene: TRBJ1-5
CDR3aa: CAIGEGGGRPQHF
CDR3nt: TGTGCCATCGGTGAAGGTGGCGGCCGGCCCCAGCATTTT

abundance: .
d_gene: TRBD2
v_gene: TRBV20-1
j_gene: TRBJ2-7
CDR3aa: CSARNPSGAYEQYF
CDR3nt: TGCAGTGCCAGAAACCCTAGCGGGGCCTACGAGCAGTACTTC

abundance: few
d_gene: .
v_gene: TRBV4-3
j_gene: TRBJ2-7
CDR3aa: CASSQEGLDYEQYF
CDR3nt: TGCGCCAGCAGCCAAGAAGGACTCGACTACGAGCAGTACTTC

abundance: few
d_gene: .
v_gene: TRBV5-1
j_gene: TRBJ2-7
CDR3aa: CASSSLTGLGEQYF
CDR3nt: TGCGCCAGCAGCTCGCTGACGGGTTTGGGGGAGCAGTACTTC

abundance: .
d_gene: .
v_gene: TRBV28
j_gene: TRBJ2-1
CDR3aa: CASTGLVQFF
CDR3nt: TGTGCCAGCACCGGTCTGGTGCAGTTCTTC

abundance: .
d_gene: .
v_gene: TRBV12-3/TRBV12-4
j_gene: TRBJ1-6
CDR3aa: CASSLEMVGMWGSPLHF
CDR3nt: TGTGCCAGCAGTTTAGAAATGGTGGGGATGTGGGGTTCACCCCTCCACTTT

abundance: .
d_gene: TRBD2
v_gene: TRBV20-1
j_gene: TRBJ2-7
CDR3aa: CSARDAGTTYEQYF
CDR3nt: TGCAGTGCTAGAGACGCCGGGACTACCTACGAGCAGTACTTC

abundance: .
d_gene: .
v_gene: TRBV2
j_gene: TRBJ1-5
CDR3aa: CASSERQGYQPQHF
CDR3nt: TGTGCCAGCAGTGAACGGCAGGGGTATCAGCCCCAGCATTTT

abundance: few
d_gene: TRBD1
v_gene: TRBV29-1
j_gene: TRBJ1-2
CDR3aa: CSMGDSYYGYTF
CDR3nt: TGCAGCATGGGGGACAGTTACTATGGCTACACCTTC

abundance: .
d_gene: .
v_gene: TRBV7-9
j_gene: TRBJ2-6
CDR3aa: CASSPTSGANVLTF
CDR3nt: TGTGCCAGCAGCCCTACCTCTGGGGCCAACGTCCTGACTTTC

abundance: .
d_gene: .
v_gene: TRBV20-1
j_gene: TRBJ2-7
CDR3aa: CSARTRESSYEQYF
CDR3nt: TGCAGTGCTAGAACCAGGGAAAGCTCCTACGAGCAGTACTTC

abundance: .
d_gene: TRBD1
v_gene: TRBV7-9
j_gene: TRBJ1-2
CDR3aa: CASSFIPDRDYGYTF
CDR3nt: TGTGCCAGCAGCTTTATCCCGGACAGGGACTATGGCTACACCTTC

abundance: .
d_gene: .
v_gene: TRBV6-1
j_gene: TRBJ1-2
CDR3aa: CASRRDTSRNGYTF
CDR3nt: TGTGCCAGCAGGAGGGACACATCAAGGAATGGCTACACCTTC

abundance: many
d_gene: .
v_gene: TRBV20-1
j_gene: TRBJ2-1
CDR3aa: CSAQRNEQFF
CDR3nt: TGCAGTGCTCAAAGGAATGAGCAGTTCTTC

abundance: few
d_gene: .
v_gene: TRBV7-2
j_gene: TRBJ2-2
CDR3aa: CASSLEGGPGELFF
CDR3nt: TGTGCCAGCAGCTTAGAAGGAGGTCCCGGGGAGCTGTTTTTT